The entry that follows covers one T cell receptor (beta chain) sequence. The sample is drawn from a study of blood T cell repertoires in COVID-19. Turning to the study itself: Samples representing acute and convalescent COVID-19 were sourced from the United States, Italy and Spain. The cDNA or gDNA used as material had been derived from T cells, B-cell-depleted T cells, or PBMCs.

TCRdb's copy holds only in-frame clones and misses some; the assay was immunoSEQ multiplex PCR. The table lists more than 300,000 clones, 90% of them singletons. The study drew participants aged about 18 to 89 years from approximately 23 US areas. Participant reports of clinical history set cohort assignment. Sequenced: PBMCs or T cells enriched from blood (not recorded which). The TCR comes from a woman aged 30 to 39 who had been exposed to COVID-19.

CDR3 coding DNA: TGTGCCAGCAGCGTAGCTACCGGGTTCGGGGGGGAGACCCAGTACTTC. Its translation is CASSVATGFGGETQYF. This sequence joins TRBV9 and TRBJ2-5, with 7 bases that match TRBD2. This CDR3 spans 16 amino acids. In germline, CDR1 is SGDLS, CDR2 YYNGEE. Germline trimming cut 0 bases from V and 5 bases from J; bases unmatched to any gene: 10.